What follows are 13 T cell receptor beta chains derived from one specimen sequenced in a study of CD8+ T cells in alopecia areata. RNA was isolated and reverse transcribed to cDNA, the sequencing template. The table came from immunoSEQ multiplex PCR; TCRdb's copy has only in-frame clones and leaves some out. Listed for the sample are about 300,000 clones, none seen a single time. CD4, CD8alpha, NKG2D, NKG2ACE and other markers were used to sort pooled cutaneous lymph node cells. Sequencing input: CD4+ T cells sorted from a lymph node. All receptors come from a C3H/HeJ mouse with alopecia areata. The strain's MHC: H2-k.

This clone was detected a few times. Gene names and germline match the mouse. With the read ending 3 residues before the CDR3 end, the germline J gene is used to fill in that end. The V gene is TRBV13-3, the J gene TRBJ1-6; 7 bases match TRBD1. TRBJ1-6 is identified as an open reading frame with a role that is uncertain. The germline gives CDR1 NNHDY, CDR2 SYVADS. V dropped 4 bases and J dropped 7; count of bases not matched to a gene: 5. CDR3 size: 14 residues. The part of the CDR3 DNA that was read is TGTGCCAGCAGTCGACAGGGAGAGAATTCGCCC. This encodes CASSRQGENSP. The complete CDR3 reads CASSRQGENSPLYF.

This clone was found many times. Mouse germline and gene names are used. The sequenced part of the CDR3 DNA is TGTGCTAGCAGTAGAGATCGACAGGTTAACTATGCT. Amino acids: CASSRDRQVNYA. From start to end, the CDR3 is CASSRDRQVNYAEQFF. The rearrangement links TRBV17 to TRBJ2-1; D perhaps matches TRBD1 (6 bases). The read is 4 residues too short to cover the CDR3 end, so that end is filled in from the germline J gene. V lost 0 bases, J lost 0 bases, and 9 bases lay in between. This CDR3 spans 16 amino acids. CDR1 is MNHDT and CDR2 is YYDKIL in the germline V gene.

This clone was detected ten times or more. Genes and germline come from the mouse. The read stops 3 residues short of the end of the CDR3; the missing end is completed from the germline J gene. The rearrangement joins TRBV13-1 to TRBJ1-6; no definite D call. TRBJ1-6 is classed as an ORF, of uncertain function. The germline V gene has CDR1 NSHNY and CDR2 SYGAGN. Trimming removed 0 bases at V and 5 bases at J, with 3 bases between. The CDR3 sequence is 13 residues long. Incomplete CDR3 DNA: TGTGCCAGCAGTGATGCCAATAATTCGCCC. As protein: CASSDANNSP. In full, the CDR3 reads CASSDANNSPLYF.

This clone was counted a few times. The genes and germline here are from mouse. Read data end 4 residues before the CDR3 end; the end is taken from the germline J gene. V gene TRBV4 combines with J gene TRBJ2-1, with 9 bases aligning to TRBD1. CDR1 and CDR2 (germline): LGHDT, YNNKQL (reference sequence). The CDR3 covers 15 residues. V shed 4 bases and J 5 bases; nucleotides not matched to a gene: 6. The CDR3 is CASSSAGTGNAEQFF. The sequenced CDR3 bases are TGTGCCAGCAGCTCCGCCGGGACAGGGAATGCT.

Only a few counts were recorded for this clone. Here the gene names and germline are mouse. The read terminates 4 residues before the CDR3 end, so the remaining end is supplied by the germline J gene. The chain is built from TRBV31 and TRBJ2-2, with TRBD2 identical over 13 bases. Trimming at V came to 1 base and at J to 2 bases, leaving 4 bases not matched to a gene. The CDR3 consists of 17 residues. Germline CDR1 reads GKSSPN; CDR2 reads SITVG. CDR3 DNA, as far as it was read: TGTGCCTGGAGTCGGACTGGGGGGGCGAGGAACACCGGG. It translates to CAWSRTGGARNTG. The entire CDR3 sequence reads CAWSRTGGARNTGQLYF.

Only a few counts were recorded for this clone. Germline and genes here are mouse. The CDR3 extends 4 residues past the end of the read, so its final part is completed from the germline J gene. Within the sample, other DNA sequences also encode this same CDR3. This chain links TRBV19 with TRBJ2-7; TRBD1 aligns across 7 bases. Germline loops: CDR1 FNHDT, CDR2 SITEND (reference sequence). The CDR3 length is 15 residues. With V trimmed by 2 bases and J by 0 bases, 5 bases remained unmatched. CDR3 sequence: CASSIPGQSSYEQYF. The part of the CDR3 DNA that was read is TGTGCCAGCAGTATTCCGGGACAGAGCTCCTAT.

This clone turned up a few times. Here the gene names and germline are mouse. The CDR3 is cut off 3 residues early in the read; its end comes from the germline J gene. V and J are TRBV1 and TRBJ1-6; no clear D gene. TRBJ1-6 is sorted into the ORF group, with uncertain function. Germline V gene lookup returns CDR1 NSQYPW and CDR2 LRSPGD (reference sequence). The CDR3 has 13 amino acids. V was pared by 1 base and J by 7 bases, with 5 bases between. The CDR3 sequence is CTCSAVQNSPLYF. Incomplete CDR3 DNA: TGCACCTGCAGTGCAGTACAAAATTCGCCC.

Details on this clone: These gene names are mouse names. The sequence runs out 4 residues before the end of the CDR3; the remainder is reconstructed from the germline J gene. The sample carries other DNA sequences with the same CDR3. The rearrangement uses TRBV13-3 and TRBJ2-5; 7 bases match TRBD2. V gave up 6 bases and J gave up 0 bases; unmatched junction bases: 1. Germline V gives CDR1 NNHDY, CDR2 SYVADS. The CDR3 extends over 13 amino acids. The sequenced part of the CDR3 DNA is TGTGCCAGCAAACTGGGGAACCAAGAC. This translates into CASKLGNQD. The entire CDR3 protein is CASKLGNQDTQYF.

This clone was seen only a few times. Gene names refer to mouse genes. Other DNA sequences in the same sample also yield this CDR3. This CDR3 reads CASSGGTQDTQYF. Incomplete CDR3 DNA: TGTGCCAGCAGTGGGGGGACACAAGAC. The genes are TRBV13-1 and TRBJ2-5, with a weak D call TRBD1 (6 bases). The read halts 4 residues ahead of the CDR3 end, with the missing end drawn from the germline J gene. Trimming cost V 3 bases and J 3 bases, with 8 bases left between them. The CDR3 is 13 amino acids. Germline values: CDR1 NSHNY, CDR2 SYGAGN.

Concerning this clone itself: Gene names and germline match the mouse. With the read ending 4 residues before the CDR3 end, the germline J gene is used to fill in that end. The V gene is TRBV13-1, the J gene TRBJ2-7; no definite D call. The V end was cut by 0 bases, the J end by 0 bases, with 7 bases between. Per the germline V gene, CDR1 is NSHNY and CDR2 is SYGAGN. The CDR3 is 14 residues long. The sequenced part of the CDR3 DNA is TGTGCCAGCAGTGATGAATGGTCCTCCTAT. Translation: CASSDEWSSY. The CDR3, in full, reads CASSDEWSSYEQYF.

A note on this clone: These gene names are mouse names. The read finishes 4 residues shy of the CDR3 end, and the germline J gene is used to complete it. The V call is TRBV13-1, the J call TRBJ2-3, with a tentative D call TRBD1 (6 bases). The V end lost 5 bases, the J end lost 0 bases, and 13 bases lay between the germline ends. The CDR3 is made up of 15 amino acids. CDR1 and CDR2 (germline): NSHNY, SYGAGN. The CDR3 spells CASRRDTFSAETLYF. The CDR3 bases that were read are TGTGCCAGCAGGAGGGACACCTTTAGTGCAGAA.

Of note for this clone: Mouse names are used for the genes. The read is 4 residues too short to cover the CDR3 end, so that end is filled in from the germline J gene. The rearrangement links TRBV13-3 to TRBJ1-2; D not resolved. The CDR3 length is 13 residues. With 5 bases removed from V and 0 bases from J, the gap between germline ends came to 8 bases. CDR1 is NNHDY and CDR2 is SYVADS in the germline V gene. The sequenced part of the CDR3 DNA is TGTGCCAGCAGCAAAATTACAAACTCC. Protein sequence: CASSKITNS. The entire CDR3 reads CASSKITNSDYTF.

A few counts support this clone. The gene names here belong to mouse. With the read ending 4 residues before the CDR3 end, the germline J gene is used to fill in that end. The rearrangement links TRBV17 to TRBJ2-7; 12 bases map to TRBD2. The CDR3 extends over 15 amino acids. V was clipped by 3 bases and J by 3 bases; unmatched bases: 3. Per germline, CDR1 MNHDT and CDR2 YYDKIL. The CDR3 region is CASSRPGLGGYEQYF. CDR3 DNA (partial): TGTGCTAGCAGTAGGCCGGGACTGGGGGGCTAT.